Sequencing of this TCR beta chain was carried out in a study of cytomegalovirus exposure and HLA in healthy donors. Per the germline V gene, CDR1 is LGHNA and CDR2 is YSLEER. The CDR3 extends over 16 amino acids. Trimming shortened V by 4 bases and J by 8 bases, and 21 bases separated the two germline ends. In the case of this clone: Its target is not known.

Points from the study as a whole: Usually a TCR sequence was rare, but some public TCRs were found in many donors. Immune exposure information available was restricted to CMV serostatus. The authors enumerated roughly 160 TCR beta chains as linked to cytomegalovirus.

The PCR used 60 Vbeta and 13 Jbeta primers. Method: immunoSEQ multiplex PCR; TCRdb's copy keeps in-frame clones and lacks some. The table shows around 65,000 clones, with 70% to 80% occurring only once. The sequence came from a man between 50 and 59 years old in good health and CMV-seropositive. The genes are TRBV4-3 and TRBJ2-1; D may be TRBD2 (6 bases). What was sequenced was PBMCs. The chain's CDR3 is CASSLTLGGKSYEQFF. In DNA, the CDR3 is TGCGCCAGCAGCCTTACTCTCGGAGGGAAAAGCTATGAGCAGTTCTTC.